These 28 T cell receptor beta chains originate from one sample sequenced in a study of PD-1 blockade in classical Hodgkin lymphoma. Each and every patient relapsed after autologous stem cell transplantation, and patients got differing brentuximab vedotin exposure. TCRdb keeps only in-frame clones here, not all; method: immunoSEQ multiplex PCR. The sample lists about 9,900 clones, 80% to 95% occurring once. This specimen was peripheral blood mononuclear cells (PBMCs), taken at baseline. These receptors came from a human donor with classical Hodgkin lymphoma.

The chain joins TRBV5-5 to TRBJ2-3; no reliable D call. CDR3 length: 14 residues. Trimming stripped 4 bases from V and 4 bases from J, with 13 bases between. Germline CDR1 and CDR2: SGHKS and YYEKEE (reference sequence). The CDR3 is CASSAGGIADTQYF. Here the CDR3 DNA reads TGTGCCAGCAGCGCCGGCGGAATAGCAGATACGCAGTATTTT.

This chain links TRBV4-1 with TRBJ2-7, with D perhaps matching TRBD1 or TRBD2 (5 bases each). Germline V gene sequence: CDR1 MGHRA, CDR2 YSYEKL. CDR3 length: 15 residues. The V gene lost 3 bases and the J gene lost 2 bases, with 14 bases spanning the gap. In nucleotides, the CDR3 is TGCGCCAGCAGCCATCCCGGGACGGACACCTACGAGCAGTACTTC. Its protein product is CASSHPGTDTYEQYF.

V usage is TRBV19 and J usage is TRBJ2-3; D is perhaps TRBD1 (6 bases). Per germline, CDR1 LNHDA and CDR2 SQIVND (reference sequence). Deletions cut 4 bases from V and 2 bases from J, with 10 bases between. The CDR3 runs 14 residues. The CDR3: CASSTGTYTDTQYF. The CDR3 DNA reads TGTGCCAGTAGTACAGGGACATACACAGATACGCAGTATTTT.

The chain joins TRBV5-1 to TRBJ2-2, with D maybe TRBD2 (7 bases). The CDR3 runs to 16 residues. Trimming took off 3 bases at V and 4 bases at J, with 16 bases between the two ends. CDR1 is SGHRS and CDR2 is YFSETQ in the germline V gene. As DNA, the CDR3 is TGCGCCAGCAGCTCCATCGGGGGAGGGGGCACCGGGGAGCTGTTTTTT. Translated, it gives CASSSIGGGGTGELFF.

This clone was detected only a few times. The V call is TRBV14, the J call TRBJ1-1; D gene unclear. The CDR3 covers 13 residues. The V gene's germline CDR1 is SGHDN and CDR2 FVKESK. V was clipped by 5 bases and J by 4 bases, with 11 bases between them. The CDR3 DNA sequence: TGTGCCAGCAGCGAGGAATCCGGCACTGAAGCTTTCTTT. The encoded protein is CASSEESGTEAFF. Drawing the rest from reference TRBV14 and TRBJ1-1, the complete variable domain is EAGVTQFPSHSVIEKGQTVTLRCDPISGHDNLYWYRRVMGKEIKFLLHFVKESKQDESGMPNNRFLAERTGGTYSTLKVQPAELEDSGVYFCASSEESGTEAFFGQGTRLTVV.

The chain couples TRBV28 to TRBJ1-1; 7 bases are a match to TRBD1. This CDR3 region has 15 residues. Germline assignment: CDR1 MDHEN and CDR2 SYDVKM. V shed 5 bases, J shed 10 bases, and the junction held 16 bases outside the gene matches. CDR3 residues: CASSHGQAGGGVAFF. The DNA of the CDR3 is TGTGCCAGCAGTCATGGACAGGCGGGGGGGGGTGTAGCTTTCTTT.

This chain connects TRBV19 to TRBJ2-5, with D perhaps TRBD2 (5 bases). The germline CDR1 and CDR2 sequences are LNHDA and SQIVND (reference sequence). This CDR3 contains 16 residues. V lost 2 bases, J lost 4 bases, and 17 bases lay in between. CDR3 sequence: CASSIFGGGARETQYF. Written as DNA, the CDR3 is TGTGCCAGTAGTATATTTGGCGGAGGAGCACGAGAGACCCAGTACTTC.

This clone was observed a single time. The V and J genes are TRBV5-1 and TRBJ2-3, with a tentative D call TRBD2 (6 bases). Trimming took 0 bases from V and 0 from J, leaving 11 bases between them. The CDR3 loop spans 16 amino acids. Germline CDR1 is SGHRS and CDR2 is YFSETQ. The CDR3 loop is CASSLGSSGSTDTQYF. Here the CDR3 DNA reads TGCGCCAGCAGCTTGGGGAGTAGCGGCAGCACAGATACGCAGTATTTT.

The gene calls are TRBV9 and TRBJ2-7; D is unclear. V lost 0 bases and J 0 bases, leaving 4 bases between the germline ends. The CDR3 consists of 13 residues. Germline CDR1 and CDR2: SGDLS and YYNGEE. The CDR3 is CASSVDGSYEQYF. The CDR3 DNA reads TGTGCCAGCAGCGTAGACGGCTCCTACGAGCAGTACTTC.

CDR3 sequence: CASSRSKITDTQYF. CDR3 coding DNA: TGTGCCAGCAGCCGCAGCAAAATCACAGATACGCAGTATTTT. V usage is TRBV7-8 and J usage is TRBJ2-3; no definite D call. Germline assignment: CDR1 SGHVS and CDR2 FQNEAQ. The CDR3 runs 14 residues. Trimming left V 5 bases short and J 2 bases short, with 11 bases between.

The chain recombines TRBV27 with TRBJ1-5; D uncertain. The CDR3 is 15 residues long. The V end lost 2 bases, the J end lost 0 bases, and 8 bases lay between the germline ends. Germline CDR1 MNHEY, CDR2 SMNVEV (reference sequence). CDR3 DNA sequence: TGTGCCAGCAGTTTAGGTACGCATAGCAATCAGCCCCAGCATTTT. Translation: CASSLGTHSNQPQHF.

V and J are TRBV5-1 and TRBJ2-1; a possible D gene is TRBD2 (6 bases). This CDR3 is 16 amino acids long. Trimming removed 0 bases from V and 2 bases from J, with 12 bases in between. Germline V CDR1 and CDR2: SGHRS, YFSETQ. Here the CDR3 reads CASSLDGGLAYNEQFF. CDR3 nucleotide sequence: TGCGCCAGCAGCTTGGACGGGGGACTCGCCTACAATGAGCAGTTCTTC.

This clone was seen once. This CDR3 reads CAMRGHEPETQYF. CDR3 coding DNA: TGTGCCATGAGGGGACATGAGCCAGAGACCCAGTACTTC. J is TRBJ2-5 and V is TRBV10-3; TRBD1 might be the D (6 bases). The length of the CDR3 is 13 residues. Germline lookup yields CDR1 ENHRY and CDR2 SYGVKD. V was trimmed by 9 bases and J by 4 bases, leaving 15 bases between them.

This chain joins TRBV5-1 and TRBJ2-7, with 7 bases that match TRBD1. The germline CDR1 and CDR2 sequences are SGHRS and YFSETQ. J was trimmed by 6 bases and V by 1 base; bases with no gene match: 1. The CDR3 contains 12 residues. The CDR3, as DNA: TGCGCCAGCAGCTTGAGACAGGGCGAGCAGTACTTC. Translated, it gives CASSLRQGEQYF. The full variable domain, its missing parts supplied by reference TRBV5-1 and TRBJ2-7, is KAGVTQTPRYLIKTRGQQVTLSCSPISGHRSVSWYQQTPGQGLQFLFEYFSETQRNKGNFPGRFSGRQFSNSRSEMNVSTLELGDSALYLCASSLRQGEQYFGPGTRLTVT.

V gene TRBV7-8 combines with J gene TRBJ2-7; 10 positions agree with TRBD2. J was trimmed by 0 bases and V by 5 bases; bases with no gene match: 13. The germline V gene encodes CDR1 SGHVS and CDR2 FQNEAQ. The CDR3 extends over 18 amino acids. CDR3 sequence (DNA): TGTGCCAGCAGCCAACTAGCGGGAACAACCTACTACTCCTACGAGCAGTACTTC. It yields the protein CASSQLAGTTYYSYEQYF.

The chain is built from TRBV28 and TRBJ2-7; the match to TRBD2 covers 13 bases. The CDR3 is 17 amino acids. Trimming at V came to 6 bases and at J to 2 bases, leaving 10 bases not matched to a gene. Germline lookup yields CDR1 MDHEN and CDR2 SYDVKM. CDR3 loop: CASSTGLAGTPPYEQYF. CDR3 DNA: TGTGCCAGCAGCACGGGACTAGCGGGGACTCCTCCCTACGAGCAGTACTTC.

This chain links TRBV28 with TRBJ2-1; D call uncertain. V lost 6 bases and J lost 7, with 7 bases in between. CDR1 and CDR2 from the germline V gene are MDHEN and SYDVKM. The CDR3 totals 11 residues. The CDR3 coding sequence is TGTGCCAGCAGGGTACCAAATGAGCAGTTCTTC. It specifies CASRVPNEQFF.

The gene calls are TRBV18 and TRBJ2-2; weak D call: TRBD1 (6 bases). Per the germline V gene, CDR1 is KGHSH and CDR2 is LQKENI. V was cut by 7 bases and J by 5 bases, with 14 bases left in between. The CDR3 sequence is 14 residues long. CDR3 amino acids: CASLDRTFTGELFF. CDR3 in DNA: TGTGCCAGCTTGGACAGAACCTTTACCGGGGAGCTGTTTTTT.

V is TRBV13 and J is TRBJ2-5; no definite D call. Germline lookup yields CDR1 PRHDT and CDR2 FYEKMQ (reference sequence). V lost 4 bases and J lost 1, with 7 bases in between. The CDR3 sequence is 13 residues long. CDR3 bases: TGTGCCAGCAGCTCCGACACCCAAGAGACCCAGTACTTC. This translates into CASSSDTQETQYF.

The J gene is TRBJ2-1, the V gene TRBV12-5; 9 positions match TRBD2. The V gene's germline CDR1 is LGHNT and CDR2 FRNRAP. Trimming took 4 bases from V and 6 from J; bases not matched to a gene: 13. CDR3 size: 17 residues. CDR3 amino acids: CASGSHISGSVPNEQFF. The DNA for the CDR3 is TGTGCTAGTGGTTCTCACATTAGCGGGAGTGTCCCCAATGAGCAGTTCTTC.

The gene calls are TRBV12-5 and TRBJ2-2; D remains ambiguous. This CDR3 contains 14 residues. Germline-derived CDR1 and CDR2 are LGHNT and FRNRAP. V lost 5 bases to trimming and J lost 4 bases, with 11 bases between them. The CDR3 nucleotides are TGTGCTAGTGGTGCGCTGGTAGGCACCGGGGAGCTGTTTTTT. This translates into CASGALVGTGELFF.

This clone was observed once. The chain couples TRBV7-2 to TRBJ2-5, with 7 bases matching TRBD1. The ends lost 0 bases at V and 2 bases at J; junction bases unmatched: 3. The germline V gene encodes CDR1 SGHTA and CDR2 FQGNSA. This CDR3 is built from 15 residues. CDR3 region: CASSLAGTVQETQYF. The CDR3 nucleotides are TGTGCCAGCAGCTTAGCTGGGACAGTTCAAGAGACCCAGTACTTC.

The table lists this clone with a count of one. This chain uses TRBV2 with TRBJ2-2; 9 nucleotides match TRBD1. The germline V gene has CDR1 SNHLY and CDR2 FYNNEI. This CDR3 has 16 residues. V lost 8 bases, J lost 0 bases, and 7 bases stayed unmatched. As DNA, the CDR3 is TGTGCCAGCGGACAGGGGAATATGGCGAACACCGGGGAGCTGTTTTTT. Amino acids: CASGQGNMANTGELFF.

The rearrangement uses TRBV18 and TRBJ2-7; D remains unclear. With 2 bases removed from V and 3 bases from J, the gap between germline ends came to 8 bases. The CDR3 sequence is 13 residues long. From germline, CDR1 is KGHSH and CDR2 LQKENI. Here the CDR3 reads CASSPSRVYEQYF. CDR3 nucleotides: TGTGCCAGCTCACCAAGCAGAGTCTACGAGCAGTACTTC.

Sample share makes this clone medium-sized. This chain uses TRBV15 with TRBJ2-5; tentative D call: TRBD2 (6 bases). CDR1 and CDR2 from the germline V gene are LNHNV and YYDKDF (reference sequence). This CDR3 comprises 13 residues. V gave up 5 bases and J gave up 5 bases, with 12 bases separating them. For the CDR3, the DNA is TGTGCCACCAGCGGCACAGGAGGGGAGACCCAGTACTTC. Protein sequence: CATSGTGGETQYF.

The V call is TRBV7-2, the J call TRBJ1-2, with D hard to call. The CDR3 covers 8 residues. V lost 11 bases, J lost 8 bases, and 6 bases lay in between. The germline CDR1 and CDR2 sequences are SGHTA and FQGNSA. The CDR3 bases are TGTGCCGTAGGGGGCTACACCTTC. Translation: CAVGGYTF.

The V call is TRBV5-1, the J call TRBJ2-1, with 13 bases fitting TRBD2. Germline V CDR1 and CDR2: SGHRS, YFSETQ. The V gene end was trimmed by 4 bases and the J gene end by 9 bases; junction bases not matched to a gene: 10. The CDR3 consists of 16 residues. The CDR3 DNA follows: TGCGCCAGCAGCCAATCCGGACTAGCGGGAGTGGGTGAGCAGTTCTTC. The encoded protein is CASSQSGLAGVGEQFF.

This chain links TRBV12-5 with TRBJ1-5; D unclear. Trimming pared 0 bases from V and 3 bases from J, leaving 21 bases between. The CDR3 totals 19 residues. Germline CDR1 and CDR2: LGHNT and FRNRAP. CDR3: CASGLVFVEATEPNQPQHF. As DNA, the CDR3 is TGTGCTAGTGGTTTGGTATTCGTGGAAGCCACAGAGCCCAATCAGCCCCAGCATTTT.